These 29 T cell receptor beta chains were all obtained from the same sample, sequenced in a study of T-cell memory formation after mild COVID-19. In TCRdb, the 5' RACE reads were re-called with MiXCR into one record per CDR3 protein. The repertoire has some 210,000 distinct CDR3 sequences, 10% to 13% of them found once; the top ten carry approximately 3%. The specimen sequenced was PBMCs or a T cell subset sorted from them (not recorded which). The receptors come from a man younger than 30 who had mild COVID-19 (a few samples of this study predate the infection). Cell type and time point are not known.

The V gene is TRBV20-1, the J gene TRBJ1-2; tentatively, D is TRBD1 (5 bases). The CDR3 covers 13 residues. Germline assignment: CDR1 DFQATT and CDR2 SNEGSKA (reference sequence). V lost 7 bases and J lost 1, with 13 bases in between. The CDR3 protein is CSGISGDNYGYTF. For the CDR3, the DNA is TGCAGTGGGATCTCGGGGGATAACTATGGCTACACCTTC.

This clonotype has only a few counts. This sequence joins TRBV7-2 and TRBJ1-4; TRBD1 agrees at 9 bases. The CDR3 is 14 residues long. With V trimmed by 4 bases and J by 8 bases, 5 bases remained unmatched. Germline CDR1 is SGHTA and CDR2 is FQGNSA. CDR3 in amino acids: CASSYDRGGEKLFF. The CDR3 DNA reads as TGTGCCAGCAGCTACGACAGGGGGGGGGAAAAACTGTTTTTT.

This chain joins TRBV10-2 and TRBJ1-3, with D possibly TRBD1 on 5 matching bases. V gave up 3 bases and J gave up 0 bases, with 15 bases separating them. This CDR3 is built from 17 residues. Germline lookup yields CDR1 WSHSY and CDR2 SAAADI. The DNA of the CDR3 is TGCGCCAGCAGTGATCCGAGACGGACAAGCTCTGGAAACACCATATATTTT. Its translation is CASSDPRRTSSGNTIYF.

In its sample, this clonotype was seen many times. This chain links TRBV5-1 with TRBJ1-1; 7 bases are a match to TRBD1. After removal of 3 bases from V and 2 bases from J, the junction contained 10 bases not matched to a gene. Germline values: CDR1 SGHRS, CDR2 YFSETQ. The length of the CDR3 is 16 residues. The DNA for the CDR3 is TGCGCCAGCAGCTCAACCCCGGGACAGCCAAACACTGAAGCTTTCTTT. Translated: CASSSTPGQPNTEAFF.

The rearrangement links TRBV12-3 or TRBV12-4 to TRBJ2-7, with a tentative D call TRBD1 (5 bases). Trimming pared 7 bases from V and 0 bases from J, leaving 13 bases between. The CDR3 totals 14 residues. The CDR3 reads CASTPGRASYEQYF. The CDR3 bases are TGTGCCAGCACCCCCGGCAGGGCCTCCTACGAGCAGTACTTC.

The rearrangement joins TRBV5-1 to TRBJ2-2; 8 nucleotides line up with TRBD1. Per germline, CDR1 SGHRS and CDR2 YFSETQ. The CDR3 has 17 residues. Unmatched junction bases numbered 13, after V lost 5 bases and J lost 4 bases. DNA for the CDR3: TGCGCCAGCAGTTCCGGGACAGGAGACGCGGGCACCGGGGAGCTGTTTTTT. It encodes CASSSGTGDAGTGELFF.

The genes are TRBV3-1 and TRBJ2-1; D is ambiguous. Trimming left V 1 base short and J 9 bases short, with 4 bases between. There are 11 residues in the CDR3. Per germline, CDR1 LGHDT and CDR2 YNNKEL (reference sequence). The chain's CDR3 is CASSQASEQFF. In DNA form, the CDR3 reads TGTGCCAGCAGCCAAGCGAGTGAGCAGTTCTTC.

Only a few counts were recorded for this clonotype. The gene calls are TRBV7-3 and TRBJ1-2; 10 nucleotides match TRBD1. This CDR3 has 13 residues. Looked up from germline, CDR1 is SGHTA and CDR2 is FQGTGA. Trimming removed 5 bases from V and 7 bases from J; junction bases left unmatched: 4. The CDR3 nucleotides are TGTGCCAGCAGCCCGGACAGGGGGTTTGGCTACACCTTC. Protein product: CASSPDRGFGYTF. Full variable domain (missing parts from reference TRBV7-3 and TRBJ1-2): GAGVSQTPSNKVTEKGKYVELRCDPISGHTALYWYRQSLGQGPEFLIYFQGTGAADDSGLPNDRFFAVRPEGSVSTLKIQRTERGDSAVYLCASSPDRGFGYTFGSGTRLTVV.

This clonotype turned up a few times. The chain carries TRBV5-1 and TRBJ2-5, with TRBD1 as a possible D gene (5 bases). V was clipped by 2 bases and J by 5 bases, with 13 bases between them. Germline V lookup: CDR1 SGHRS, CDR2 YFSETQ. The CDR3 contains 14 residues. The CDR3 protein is CASSFQGSRETQYF. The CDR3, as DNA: TGCGCCAGCAGCTTCCAGGGCTCTAGGGAGACCCAGTACTTC.

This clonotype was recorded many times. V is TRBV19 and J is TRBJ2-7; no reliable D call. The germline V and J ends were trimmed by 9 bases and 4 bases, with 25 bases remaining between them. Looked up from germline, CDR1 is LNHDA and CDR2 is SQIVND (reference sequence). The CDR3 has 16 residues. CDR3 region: CARETNSCEGFYEQYF. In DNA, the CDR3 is TGTGCCAGGGAAACCAACAGTTGTGAAGGGTTTTACGAGCAGTACTTC.

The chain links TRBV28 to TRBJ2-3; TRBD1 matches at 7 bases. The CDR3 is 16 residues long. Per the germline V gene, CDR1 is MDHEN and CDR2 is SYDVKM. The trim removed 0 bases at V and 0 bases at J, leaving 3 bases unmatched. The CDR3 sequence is CASSLWGTASTDTQYF. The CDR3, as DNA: TGTGCCAGCAGTTTATGGGGGACAGCTAGCACAGATACGCAGTATTTT.

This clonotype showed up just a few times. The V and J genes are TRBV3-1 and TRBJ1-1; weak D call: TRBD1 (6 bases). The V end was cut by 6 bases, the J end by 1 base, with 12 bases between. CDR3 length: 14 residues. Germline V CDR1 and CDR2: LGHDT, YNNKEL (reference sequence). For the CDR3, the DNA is TGTGCCAGCAGGTCCCGACAGGCGAACACTGAAGCTTTCTTT. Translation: CASRSRQANTEAFF.

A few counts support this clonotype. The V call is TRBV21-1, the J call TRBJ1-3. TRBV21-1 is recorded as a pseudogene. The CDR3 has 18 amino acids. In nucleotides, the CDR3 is TGTGCCAGCAGCAAAGTCATAACGGTAAAAAGCTCTGGAAACACCATATATTTT. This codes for CASSKVITVKSSGNTIYF.

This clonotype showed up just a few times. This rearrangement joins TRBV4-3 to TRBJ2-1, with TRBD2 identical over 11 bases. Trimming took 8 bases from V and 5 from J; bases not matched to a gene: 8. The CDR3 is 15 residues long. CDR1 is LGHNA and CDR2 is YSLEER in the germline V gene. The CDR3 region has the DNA TGCGCCAGCGCAGTCGGGACTAGCGGAAACAATGAGCAGTTCTTC. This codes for CASAVGTSGNNEQFF.

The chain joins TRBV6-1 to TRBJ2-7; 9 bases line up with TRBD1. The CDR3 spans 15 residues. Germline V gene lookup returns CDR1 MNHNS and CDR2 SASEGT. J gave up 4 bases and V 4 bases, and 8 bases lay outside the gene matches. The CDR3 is CASSVRQGVGYEQYV. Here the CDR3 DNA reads TGTGCCAGCAGTGTTCGACAGGGGGTAGGGTACGAGCAGTACGTC.

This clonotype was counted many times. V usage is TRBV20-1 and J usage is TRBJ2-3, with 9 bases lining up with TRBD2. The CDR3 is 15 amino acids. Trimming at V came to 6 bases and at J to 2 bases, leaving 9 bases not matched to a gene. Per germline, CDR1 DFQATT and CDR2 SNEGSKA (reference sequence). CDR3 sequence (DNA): TGCAGTGCCAGTCAGACTAGCGGCCTCACAGATACGCAGTATTTT. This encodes CSASQTSGLTDTQYF.

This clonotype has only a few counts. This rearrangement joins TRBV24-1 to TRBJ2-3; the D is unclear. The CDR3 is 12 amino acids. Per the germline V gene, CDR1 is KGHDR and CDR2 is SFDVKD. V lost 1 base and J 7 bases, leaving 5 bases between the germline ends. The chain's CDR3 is CATSDLKNTQYF. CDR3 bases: TGTGCCACCAGTGATTTAAAGAATACGCAGTATTTT.

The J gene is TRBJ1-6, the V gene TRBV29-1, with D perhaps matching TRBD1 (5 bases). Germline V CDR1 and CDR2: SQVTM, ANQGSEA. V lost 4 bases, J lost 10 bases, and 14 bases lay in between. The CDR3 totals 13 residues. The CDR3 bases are TGCAGCGTTGCTGGGGGTCCCAACTCACCCCTCCACTTT. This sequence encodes CSVAGGPNSPLHF. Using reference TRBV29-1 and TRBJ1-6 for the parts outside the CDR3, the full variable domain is SAVISQKPSRDICQRGTSLTIQCQVDSQVTMMFWYRQQPGQSLTLIATANQGSEATYESGFVIDKFPISRPNLTFSTLTVSNMSPEDSSIYLCSVAGGPNSPLHFGNGTRLTVT.

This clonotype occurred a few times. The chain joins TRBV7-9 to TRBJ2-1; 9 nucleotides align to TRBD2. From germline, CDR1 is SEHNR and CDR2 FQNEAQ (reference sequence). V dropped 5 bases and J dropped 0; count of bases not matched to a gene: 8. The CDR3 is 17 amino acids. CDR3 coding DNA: TGTGCCAGCAGCCTCGGGACTAGCCGTAGCTCCTACAATGAGCAGTTCTTC. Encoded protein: CASSLGTSRSSYNEQFF.

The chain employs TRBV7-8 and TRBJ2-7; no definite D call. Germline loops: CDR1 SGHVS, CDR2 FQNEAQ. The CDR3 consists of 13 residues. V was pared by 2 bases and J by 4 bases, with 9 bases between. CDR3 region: CASSLNSLYEQYF. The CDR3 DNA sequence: TGTGCCAGCAGCTTAAATTCCCTTTACGAGCAGTACTTC.

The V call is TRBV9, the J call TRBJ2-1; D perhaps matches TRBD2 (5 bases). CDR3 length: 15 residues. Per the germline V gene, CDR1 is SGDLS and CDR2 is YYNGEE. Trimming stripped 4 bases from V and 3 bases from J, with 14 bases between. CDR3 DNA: TGTGCCAGCAGCCCATGGACGGGGAGCTACAATGAGCAGTTCTTC. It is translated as CASSPWTGSYNEQFF.

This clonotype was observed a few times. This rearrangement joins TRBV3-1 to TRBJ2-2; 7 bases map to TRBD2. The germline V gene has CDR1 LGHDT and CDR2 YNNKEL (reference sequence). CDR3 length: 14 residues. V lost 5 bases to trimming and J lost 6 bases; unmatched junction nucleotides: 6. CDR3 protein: CASSNQGGSGELFF. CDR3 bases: TGTGCCAGCAGCAACCAGGGAGGGTCCGGGGAGCTGTTTTTT.

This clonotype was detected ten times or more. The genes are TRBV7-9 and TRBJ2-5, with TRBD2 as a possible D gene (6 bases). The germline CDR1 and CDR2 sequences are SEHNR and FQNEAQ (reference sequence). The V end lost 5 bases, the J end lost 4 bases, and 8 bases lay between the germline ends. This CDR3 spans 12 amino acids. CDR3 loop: CASSRDLETQYF. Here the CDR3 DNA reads TGTGCCAGCAGCAGGGACTTAGAGACCCAGTACTTC.

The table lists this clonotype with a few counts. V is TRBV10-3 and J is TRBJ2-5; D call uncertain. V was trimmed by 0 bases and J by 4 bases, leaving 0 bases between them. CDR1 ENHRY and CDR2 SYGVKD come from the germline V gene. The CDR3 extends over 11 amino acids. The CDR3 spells CAISESETQYF. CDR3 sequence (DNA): TGTGCCATCAGTGAGTCAGAGACCCAGTACTTC.

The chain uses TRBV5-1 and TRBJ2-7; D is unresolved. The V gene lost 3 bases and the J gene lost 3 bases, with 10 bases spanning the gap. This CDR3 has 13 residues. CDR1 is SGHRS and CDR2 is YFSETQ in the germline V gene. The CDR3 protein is CASSSTGVYEQYF. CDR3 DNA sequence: TGCGCCAGCAGCTCCACTGGCGTCTACGAGCAGTACTTC. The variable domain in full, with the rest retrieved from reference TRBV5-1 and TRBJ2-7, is KAGVTQTPRYLIKTRGQQVTLSCSPISGHRSVSWYQQTPGQGLQFLFEYFSETQRNKGNFPGRFSGRQFSNSRSEMNVSTLELGDSALYLCASSSTGVYEQYFGPGTRLTVT.

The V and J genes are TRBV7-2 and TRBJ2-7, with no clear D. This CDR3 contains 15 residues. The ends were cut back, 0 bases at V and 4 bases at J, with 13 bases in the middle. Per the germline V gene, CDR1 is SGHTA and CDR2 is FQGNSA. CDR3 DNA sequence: TGTGCCAGCAGCTTAGCTCACGAGGTTCTATACGAGCAGTACTTC. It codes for CASSLAHEVLYEQYF.

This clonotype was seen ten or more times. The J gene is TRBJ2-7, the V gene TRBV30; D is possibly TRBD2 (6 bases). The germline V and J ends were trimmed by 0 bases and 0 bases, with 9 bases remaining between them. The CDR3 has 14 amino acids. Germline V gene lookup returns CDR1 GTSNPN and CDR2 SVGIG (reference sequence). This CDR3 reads CAWSVRDLSYEQYF. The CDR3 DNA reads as TGTGCCTGGAGTGTGCGGGACCTCTCCTACGAGCAGTACTTC.

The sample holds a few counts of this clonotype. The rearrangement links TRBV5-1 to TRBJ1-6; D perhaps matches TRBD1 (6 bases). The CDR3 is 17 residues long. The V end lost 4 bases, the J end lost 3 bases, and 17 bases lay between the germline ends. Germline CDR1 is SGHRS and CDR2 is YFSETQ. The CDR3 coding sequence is TGCGCCAGCAGCCGGGACACCTACAGGGTCTATAATTCACCCCTCCACTTT. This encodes CASSRDTYRVYNSPLHF. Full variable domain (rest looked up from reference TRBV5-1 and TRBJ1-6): KAGVTQTPRYLIKTRGQQVTLSCSPISGHRSVSWYQQTPGQGLQFLFEYFSETQRNKGNFPGRFSGRQFSNSRSEMNVSTLELGDSALYLCASSRDTYRVYNSPLHFGNGTRLTVT.

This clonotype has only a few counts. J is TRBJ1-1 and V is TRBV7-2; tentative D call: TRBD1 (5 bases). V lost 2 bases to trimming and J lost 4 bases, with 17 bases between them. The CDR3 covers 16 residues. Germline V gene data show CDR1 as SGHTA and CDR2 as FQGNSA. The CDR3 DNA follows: TGTGCCAGCAGCTTATGGGGGAGCGGTTCCAGCACTGAAGCTTTCTTT. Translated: CASSLWGSGSSTEAFF.